Listed here is a single TCR beta chain. This CDR3 contains 16 residues. Germline V CDR1 and CDR2: SGHNT, YYREEE (reference sequence). J lost 3 bases, V lost 4 bases, and 7 bases had no gene match. The record originates from a study of blood T cell repertoires in COVID-19. About the research overall: Specimens from acute and convalescent COVID-19 originated in the United States, Italy and Spain. Sample material is recorded as cDNA or gDNA derived from T cells, B-cell-depleted T cells, or PBMCs.

How the authors handled the data: Researchers report that nucleated cell counts were estimated from reference gene primer amplification. Produced via immunoSEQ multiplex PCR; TCRdb's table is partial and in-frame only. The V and J calls and clone size come from that table; D and trimming were worked out from the DNA. There are about 120,000 clones in the sample; about 85% occur only once, and about 13% lies in the top ten. This chain connects TRBV5-4 to TRBJ2-3, with 11 bases lining up with TRBD2. This TCR was sampled from a human donor in a cohort sampled during active COVID-19. Sequenced sample: peripheral blood. In DNA form, the CDR3 reads TGTGCCAGCAGCCAGAGTAGCGGGGGGGTGACAGATACGCAGTATTTT. Protein: CASSQSSGGVTDTQYF.